Listed below are T cell receptor beta chains from one sample, sequenced in a study of CD8 T cells in Susac syndrome. TCRdb analysed the immunoSEQ multiplex PCR reads with MiXCR anew, one entry per CDR3 protein. The table lists some 170,000 distinct CDR3 sequences, over 85% of them singletons. The sequenced material came from CD4+ T cells from PBMCs. The receptor set was obtained from a human donor in good health. Both conserved end residues are part of each CDR3. The D gene is left open where the match is weak. Not all rows give a size; the values are once, few, many and, for expanded clones, a class.

j_call clone_size d_call v_call cdr3_nt cdr3_aa
TRBJ2-7 . . TRBV7-8 TGTGCCAGCAGCCTGTGGAGGAGCTCCTACGAGCAGTACTTC CASSLWRSSYEQYF
TRBJ2-7 . . TRBV6-5 TGTGCCAGCGCTAGGGGGGAGGAGCAGTACTTC CASARGEEQYF
TRBJ1-5 . TRBD1 TRBV29-1 TGCAGCGTAGGACAGGTAAATCAGCCCCAGCATTTT CSVGQVNQPQHF
TRBJ1-1 . TRBD1 TRBV9 TGTGCCAGCAGCCCTACCCCCGGGACAGCATACAGGAACACTGAAGCTTTCTTT CASSPTPGTAYRNTEAFF
TRBJ1-2 . . TRBV7-4 TGTGCCAGCAGCCCCCAGGGAAATGGCTACACCTTC CASSPQGNGYTF
TRBJ2-1 . . TRBV3-1 TGTGCCAGCAGCCACTCAGGGCTAGATGAGCAGTTCTTC CASSHSGLDEQFF
TRBJ2-5 . . TRBV29-1 TGCAGCGGGAAGGGCAGCGTCCAAGAGACCCAGTACTTC CSGKGSVQETQYF
TRBJ2-7 once . TRBV20-1 TGCAGTGCTACCAGGGTTCTGGGCTCCTACGAGCAGTACTTC CSATRVLGSYEQYF
TRBJ2-3 . . TRBV6-4 TGTGCCAGCAGTGACTGGCAGAGCAAGGTCTCAGATACGCAGTATTTT CASSDWQSKVSDTQYF
TRBJ1-2 once TRBD1 TRBV2 TGTGCCAGCAGCAGAGACAGGGGGGAGTATGGCTACACCTTC CASSRDRGEYGYTF
TRBJ2-6 once . TRBV6-5 TGTGCCAGCAGTCGAAGAACTGGGGCCAACGTCCTGACTTTC CASSRRTGANVLTF
TRBJ2-5 . TRBD2 TRBV5-4 TGTGCCAGCAGCTTAGCGGGGGGCCCGGGAGAGACCCAGTACTTC CASSLAGGPGETQYF
TRBJ2-3 once . TRBV12-3/TRBV12-4 TGTGCCAGCAGTTTACAGAGGGACCTTAGCACAGATACGCAGTATTTT CASSLQRDLSTDTQYF
TRBJ1-2 . TRBD1 TRBV5-6 TGTGCCAGCAGCTTGGGACCCCAAGGACAGGGACCCTATGGCTACACCTTC CASSLGPQGQGPYGYTF
TRBJ2-5 . TRBD2 TRBV20-1 TGCAGTGCTATTGACGGGGGGCAAGAGACCCAGTACTTC CSAIDGGQETQYF
TRBJ2-3 . . TRBV20-1 TGCAGTGCTAGAGTTGGGGAAGGCCCAGATACGCAGTATTTT CSARVGEGPDTQYF
TRBJ2-7 . . TRBV20-1 TGCAGTGCTTTTGACAACTCCTACGAGCAGTACTTC CSAFDNSYEQYF
TRBJ1-1 . . TRBV19 TGTGCCAGTAGTACCCCTTCCGGGGCTGCCGGAGCTTTCTTT CASSTPSGAAGAFF
TRBJ2-2 . . TRBV4-1 TGCGCCAGCAGCCAAGGGGTGAGACCGAATCGTACAACCGGGGAGCTGTTTTTT CASSQGVRPNRTTGELFF
TRBJ1-2 . TRBD1 TRBV20-1 TGCAGTGCTAGAGAGCAGGGACAGGGGTATGGCTACACCTTC CSAREQGQGYGYTF
TRBJ2-7 . TRBD1 TRBV7-9 TGTGCCAGCAGCTCCCCCGGGACAGGGAGTTTCGAGCAGTACTTC CASSSPGTGSFEQYF
TRBJ2-5 . . TRBV6-6 TGTGCCAGCTCGAGAGGGGGGAGCCAGTACTTC CASSRGGSQYF
TRBJ2-6 . . TRBV19 TGTGCCAGTTTGGCTGGTTTATCAGGGGCCAACGTCCTGACTTTC CASLAGLSGANVLTF
TRBJ2-7 . TRBD1 TRBV20-1 TGCAGTGCTGACAGGGGGCGCGGGAACGAGCAGTACTTC CSADRGRGNEQYF
TRBJ1-4 . TRBD1 TRBV29-1 TGCAGCGTCCAGACAGGGACAGATGGTGAAAAACTGTTTTTT CSVQTGTDGEKLFF
TRBJ2-7 once . TRBV18 TGTGCCAGCTCACCTCCCGACCGAACCTACGAGCAGTACTTC CASSPPDRTYEQYF
TRBJ2-7 . . TRBV20-1 TGCAGTGCTAGAGCTTGGGACGGCGAGCAGTACTTC CSARAWDGEQYF
TRBJ2-7 . . TRBV18 TGTGCCAGCTCACCACCCGTAAGTCGTTCCTACGAGCAGTACTTC CASSPPVSRSYEQYF
TRBJ2-7 . . TRBV5-1 TGCGCCAGCAGCCCCCCGGGGGGCCCCCTCGAGCAGTACTTC CASSPPGGPLEQYF
TRBJ1-1 . . TRBV30 TGTGCCTGGAGCCGTCCCAACTTGGGGAACACTGAAGCTTTCTTT CAWSRPNLGNTEAFF
TRBJ2-7 . . TRBV30 TGTGCCTGGAGCGCCATGGGGGCCTACGAGCAGTACTTC CAWSAMGAYEQYF
TRBJ2-5 . . TRBV4-1 TGCGCCAGCAGGTTTGGGACCCAGTACTTC CASRFGTQYF
TRBJ1-4 . . TRBV10-3 TGTGCCATCAGTGAGTCCACGGCTCGAAAACTGTTTTTT CAISESTARKLFF
TRBJ1-1 . . TRBV5-1 TGCGCCAGCAGCTCAATAGCCGAGTCCCAGAACACTGAAGCTTTCTTT CASSSIAESQNTEAFF
TRBJ1-1 . TRBD1 TRBV2 TGTGCCAGCAGTGACATGATGACAGGGCGTGCTTTCTTT CASSDMMTGRAFF
TRBJ2-7 few . TRBV6-5 TGTGCCAGCAGTTACTCGAAGCGGCCGGGCTACGAGCAGTACTTC CASSYSKRPGYEQYF
TRBJ2-2 once TRBD2 TRBV11-2 TGTGCCAGCAGCCGTCGCTACCTAAGCGGGGGGGACCCTAACACCGGGGAGCTGTTTTTT CASSRRYLSGGDPNTGELFF